This T cell receptor beta chain was found in a study of cytomegalovirus exposure and HLA in healthy donors (dated by TCRdb to about 2017). As for the study more broadly: According to an earlier analysis of around 600 of the donors, about 170 million T cells yielded 117 million unique TCR beta sequences and about 300 Gb of sequence data. Both class I and class II loci were covered by HLA typing, at four-digit resolution. Four to six DR-DQ haplotypes were handled as single units for association and clustering because linkage in the cohort was strong. The later analysis used no new phenotypic data to find candidate immune exposures, relying instead on TCR beta sequences and their occurrence across donors. Besides the first cohort of 666 subjects, a separate validation cohort made up of roughly 120 different subjects was used. Among 300 to 500 genotyped donors of the cohort, an average of roughly 230,000 unique TCR beta nucleotide sequences was sequenced per donor, of which about 19% were non-productive. The study was designed to test whether signatures of past pathogen exposure could be identified by cataloging public T cell receptors. Among the approximately 400 genotyped donors, about 83% belonged to the genetic ancestry cluster associated with self-reported Caucasian donors. The study combined high-throughput TCR immunosequencing, statistical association of individual TCRs with disease status, and machine learning to predict cytomegalovirus infection status. Typing coverage differed by locus: A, B, C, DRB1 and DQB1 were typed in roughly 620-630 donors, DQA1 in about 550, DPA1 in around 580, and DPB1 in 472. A later analysis re-examined previously published TCR beta repertoires from around 670 donors and added high-resolution HLA genotyping to investigate patterns of TCR occurrence. Donor age, sex, ethnicity and CMV serostatus were compiled alongside the repertoire data. Every discovery cohort repertoire had been produced on one sequencing platform. Using immunosequencing, the study profiled T cell repertoires from 666 subjects and related those repertoires to cytomegalovirus serostatus. In a later genetic analysis, genome-wide SNP genotypes for 398 of the 666 donors were used, and that subset was treated as a discovery cohort. About 300 gigabases of sequencing data and around 87 million unique TCR sequences were included in an early release covering around 600 HLA-typed donors. To decide whether each TCR beta V gene segment behaved as functional or pseudogenic, an earlier analysis of approximately 600 of the donors relied on high-throughput TCR beta sequencing.

Points the paper makes about the study in general: In a later analysis, HLA-associated TCR beta chains showed more clonal expansion and lower generation probabilities than non-associated chains that were equally common. According to a later analysis, most CMV-associated TCR beta chains appeared to be HLA-restricted, and the HLA associations seemed to be driven largely by CMV exposure. A cluster of highly shared sequence variants was judged likely to represent a technical artifact of the sequencing pipeline. Most TCR sequences were observed very rarely across donors, whereas some public TCRs were present in many individuals. A further reported finding was that TCR beta sequences accurately predicted the HLA-A and HLA-B alleles for most subjects in the first cohort. The classifier was reported to diagnose cytomegalovirus status with high specificity and sensitivity in both the original cohort and the validation cohort. The study gave a list of 150 to 200 TCR beta chains associated with cytomegalovirus. The earlier analysis of almost 600 of the donors excluded approximately 15 rarely observed V segments, including chromosome 9 orphons, because counts were too low. Strong co-occurrence of HLA alleles, especially DR and DQ, made assigning TCR associations to individual alleles difficult. In vitro tests confirmed that three of the cytomegalovirus-associated TCR beta chains recognize cytomegalovirus antigens. Several of the top co-occurrence clusters appeared to be linked to parvovirus B19, influenza, CMV and Epstein-Barr virus, according to a later analysis. CMV serostatus was the only immune exposure information available for the cohort. In a later analysis, more than 15,000 TCR beta sequences were associated with specific HLA alleles at a false discovery rate of 0.05. According to a later analysis, TCR association rates differed among HLA loci, with DRB1 alleles showing the most associated TCRs and HLA-C alleles showing the fewest. In a later genetic analysis, fewer N-insertions in productive TCRs were reported among donors in an Asian-associated ancestry cluster than the roughly 700-donor mean. Some IMGT-functional V segments, including TRBV6-2 and TRBV6-3, could not be told apart with the 87-base-pair reads, so those segments were excluded. HLA typing was unavailable for some donors at each locus, so association tests used only the typed subset. In a later genetic analysis, a missense DCLRE1C variant was associated with V-gene and J-gene trimming of TCR beta chains, and the association was replicated in an independent cohort. An earlier analysis of around 540 of the donors showed that most TCR beta V segments appeared in productive rearrangements either about 90% or about 30% of the time, which broadly matched IMGT annotations. Sequencing depth was assumed to be roughly uniform across donors in the presence/absence analyses, though that assumption may not hold. Correlated functional status among segregating V segments might be attributable to linkage disequilibrium, but an unknown experimental factor could not be ruled out. It was suggested by the authors that the approach could potentially be generalized to other disease states and immunological phenotypes. The cohort was sequenced for TCR beta chains only, and without alpha or paired-chain data the features that could be detected were limited.

A few counts support this clone. Its antigen is not yet known. No base quality values were provided; no much bigger clone lies one nucleotide off. V is cut by 1 base and J by 4 bases, and the space between the germline ends is 19 bases. Including cysteine and phenylalanine, the CDR3 has 17 amino acids. This entry keeps only the CDR3 DNA: 51 bases, framed from base 1. CDR1 is given as LNHNV and CDR2 as YYDKDF, both from the germline V gene (reference sequence). To prepare the library, the immunoSEQ multiplex PCR assay was applied. A mixture of 60 forward primers for TCR Vbeta segments and 13 reverse primers for TCR Jbeta segments was used in the multiplex PCR. A multiplex PCR assay on genomic DNA amplified the CDR3 region of rearranged TCR beta genes. Amplified TCR beta libraries were sequenced as 87-base-pair reads on the Illumina HiSeq System. On the authors' methods: Across the 670 or so repertoires, a later analysis counted roughly 84 million unique TCR beta chains, some 11 million of which were shared by at least two donors. To remove PCR and sequencing errors, raw reads were error-corrected and collapsed into unique sequences using a nearest-neighbor algorithm that merged closely related sequences. Alignment of CDR3 sequences to IMGT reference sequences was used to assign V, D and J gene segments. For a sequence to be retained, a match of at least six nucleotides was required to both a V gene segment and a J gene segment. A rearrangement counted as productive if the CDR3 had no stop codons and remained in frame with V and J, and every other rearrangement counted as non-productive. Following IMGT convention, CDR3 was defined as the stretch from the second conserved V-encoded cysteine up to the conserved J-encoded phenylalanine. Sequences without an unambiguous match to a single V gene segment were excluded from the earlier analysis of a few hundred of the donors. An earlier analysis of approximately 590 of the donors classified V segments as functional when productive rearrangements were above 56.7% and as segregating when the standard deviation between donors was above 5%. A statistical classification framework was developed to diagnose cytomegalovirus status using the catalog of TCR beta chain sequences. V and J gene assignment, in a later analysis, came from comparing TCR nucleotide sequences with IMGT/GENE-DB human TR gene sequences. Using the TCRdist pipeline, a later analysis assigned CDR3 sequences along with most-parsimonious VDJ recombination scenarios. In a later analysis, each TCR beta chain was defined by its CDR3 amino acid sequence together with its V-gene family, and reads without a unique V-gene family were excluded. To address suspected cross-contamination and a sequencing artifact, a later analysis removed 550 to 750 highly shared, low-generation-probability nucleotide sequences. In a later analysis, a clonal expansion index for each public chain was calculated from normalized within-repertoire ranks of inferred template counts. A later analysis computed generation probabilities with a VDJ recombination model fitted to out-of-frame rearrangements, and checked the results against IGoR. Hypergeometric tests were used in a later analysis to score TCR-TCR, TCR-HLA and TCR-CMV co-occurrence, with a repertoire-size bias correction applied to the TCR pairs. False discovery rates were estimated in a later analysis by permuting HLA or CMV assignments 20 times. A later analysis grouped co-occurring TCRs with DBSCAN, adding TCRdist sequence similarity when clustering within HLA-allele-positive subsets. Co-occurrence clustering excluded repertoires with fewer than 30,000 or more than 120,000 public chains, plus five with anomalous nucleotide sharing. Imported from immuneACCESS, the table was reduced by TCRdb to in-frame sequences with V and J called. These copies leave out some clones; in studies compared against another copy, an unresolved V gene accounts for under half, and the cause of the remainder is not known. The V and J calls and clone size come from that table; D and trimming were worked out from the DNA. The sample contains 50,000 to 60,000 clones, 75% to 80% of them found a single time. The ten largest make up less than 3% of the sample.

In total, roughly 670 healthy bone marrow donors made up the cohort. All cohort members were sampled while nominally healthy, although unrecorded immune exposures were likely present. The donor was CMV seropositive and belonged to the group of more than 250 seropositive cohort members. Every donor gave a peripheral blood sample, and the peripheral blood mononuclear cells from that sample were used for TCR beta sequencing. Genomic DNA was extracted from the blood cell samples with the Qiagen DNeasy Blood Extraction Kit. The sequence is built from TRBV15 and TRBJ1-1; the D segment could be TRBD1, given 6 matching bases. This TCR derives from a woman aged 40 to 50 in good health and CMV-seropositive. Sequences were obtained from PBMCs. The DNA sequence reads TGTGCCACCAGCAGAGGAACGGGCGTAGCAGGGGCCACTGAAGCTTTCTTT. It translates as CATSRGTGVAGATEAFF.